This T cell receptor (beta chain) was captured by sequencing in a study of blood T cell repertoires in COVID-19 (TCRdb year 2020). Background on the whole study: Collaborator samples came from the United States, Italy and Spain and covered acute and convalescent phases of COVID-19. The prospective study material was composed of cDNA or gDNA derived from T cells, B-cell-depleted T cells, or PBMCs. Subjects who had been exposed to COVID-19, were actively infected with it, or had recovered from it provided the deeply sampled blood TCRbeta repertoires that made up the dataset. The repertoires were made available in a free public database intended to serve as a resource for research on the immune response to SARS-CoV-2. The samples were drawn from two sources: the first 160 participants of the ongoing ImmuneRACE study, and fewer than 1,500 subjects contributed by 6 global collaborators. A de-identified subject ID, COVID-19 status, age in years and sex were almost always included in the sample metadata. HLA class I and class II types, where available, came from metadata supplied by the sample provider rather than from assay-based typing. Overall results and qualifications from the work: Clinical and demographic metadata were provided uncurated, with the amount varying by source and participant.

In the case of this clone: What this receptor recognizes is not known. No much larger clone exists at a distance of one base, and base qualities are not known.

Relative to germline, V is missing 5 bases and J is missing 1 base, with 3 bases of the junction outside any gene match. Its CDR3 holds 16 amino acids, cysteine through phenylalanine. The entry retains the CDR3 DNA only, 48 bases that are in frame from base 1. From a lookup of the germline V gene (reference sequence), CDR1 and CDR2 are SGHAT and FQDESV. Participants in the prospective study were aged roughly 18 to 89 years, lived in 20 to 25 United States geographic areas, and enrolled through a virtual design. Cohort assignment in the prospective study relied on participant-reported clinical history from a screening survey and a study questionnaire. Exposed participants had been in contact with someone with a PCR-confirmed or clinician-diagnosed COVID-19 case within 2 weeks of study entry. In the prospective study, whole blood, serum and a nasopharyngeal or oropharyngeal swab were collected from each participant by mobile phlebotomists. Over an approximately 2-month period, participants in the prospective study had the option of providing additional blood draws and questionnaires. Before DNA extraction, blood samples from the prospective study were shipped at room temperature or frozen.

TCRbeta CDR3 regions were amplified from genomic DNA by means of the immunoSEQ Assay, a bias-controlled multiplex PCR. Processing in the source paper ran as follows. Nucleated cell counts per sample were estimated from amplification of reference gene primers within the assay. To quantify the absolute abundance of each unique TCRbeta CDR3 rearrangement, sequence reads were collapsed and filtered. For each sample, productive Simpson clonality was calculated by taking the square root of Simpson's diversity index across productive rearrangements. This is the immuneACCESS table as TCRdb keeps it, with only in-frame sequences that have V and J called. A part of the clones is gone; compared with another copy, unresolved V genes explain less than half, and the rest is unexplained. That table is the source of V, J and clone size, and D and trimming were worked out from the DNA. The sample table lists 250,000 to 300,000 clones, around 92% of them with a count of one. The ten largest account for less than 3.5% of the sample.

The sequence came from a woman in her forties or fifties who had been exposed to COVID-19. This sequence uses TRBV11-1 and TRBJ2-5; 14 nucleotides in the junction match TRBD2. The sequencing input was PBMCs or T cells enriched from blood (not recorded which). The CDR3 has the sequence CASSSGLAGGQETQYF. The DNA reads TGTGCCAGCAGCAGTGGACTAGCGGGGGGCCAAGAGACCCAGTACTTC.